This T cell receptor (beta chain) was documented in a study of cytomegalovirus exposure and HLA in healthy donors. This clone was found once. Antigen unknown. PCR amplification relied on 60 Vbeta primers (plus 13 Jbeta primers). Sequencing was performed with immunoSEQ multiplex PCR; in TCRdb, only in-frame clones are kept and a portion is missing. The data contain over 150,000 clones, roughly 80% of them singletons. Study-level points and caveats: Associated with cytomegalovirus, according to the listing, were around 160 TCR beta chains. Later analysis indicated greater clonal expansion among HLA-associated TCR beta chains than among equally common other chains.

The length of the CDR3 is 17 residues. The gene calls are TRBV21-1 and TRBJ1-6; no DNA check was done on the table's D call, TRBD1. TRBV21-1 is a pseudogene locus. The clonotype comes from a male donor in good health and CMV-seronegative. The sequenced sample consisted of PBMCs. The CDR3 region has the DNA TGTGCCAGCAGCAAAGGGCCGGTACAGGGTAAGAATTCACCCCTCCACTTT. Translating gives CASSKGPVQGKNSPLHF.